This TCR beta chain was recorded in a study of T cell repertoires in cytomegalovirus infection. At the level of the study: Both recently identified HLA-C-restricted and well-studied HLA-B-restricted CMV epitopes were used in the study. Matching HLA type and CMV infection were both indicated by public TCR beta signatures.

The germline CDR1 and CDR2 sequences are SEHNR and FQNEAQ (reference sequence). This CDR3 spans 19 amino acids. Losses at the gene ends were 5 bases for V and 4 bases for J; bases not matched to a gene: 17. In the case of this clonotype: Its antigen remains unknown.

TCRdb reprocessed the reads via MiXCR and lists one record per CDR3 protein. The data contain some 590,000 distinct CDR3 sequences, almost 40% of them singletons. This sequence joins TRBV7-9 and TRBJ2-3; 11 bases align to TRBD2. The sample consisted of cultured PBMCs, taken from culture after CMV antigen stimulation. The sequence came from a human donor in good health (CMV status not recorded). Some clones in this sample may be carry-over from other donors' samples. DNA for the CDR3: TGTGCCAGCAGCCCTCCTTTAGCGGGAGGGCCTCGGGGGCCAGATACGCAGTATTTT. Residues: CASSPPLAGGPRGPDTQYF.